This T cell receptor beta chain was recorded in a study of T cell responses to AZD1222 COVID-19 vaccine. Using immunoSEQ multiplex PCR, the repertoire was profiled, and TCRdb retains in-frame clones only, with some absent. The repertoire holds 140,000 to 150,000 clones, with 91% as singletons. Only one count was recorded for this clone. The antigen is not known. V gave up 5 bases and J gave up 3 bases, with 14 bases separating them. This CDR3 is 15 amino acids long. Germline CDR1 is SEHNR and CDR2 is FQNEAQ (reference sequence). The study's findings and limits: Within unmutated variant regions lay the reported targets of nearly half of spike-specific TCRs. Spike as a whole was targeted by vaccine-associated CD4 TCRs, dominant at 160-218 and 743-854. Samples come after the peak T cell response, not at day 14. Only a handful of AZD1222 recipients, six or seven in all, had baseline seropositivity.

The receptor was derived from an adult who received the MenACWY meningococcal vaccine as a control. This chain uses TRBV7-9 with TRBJ2-4; maybe TRBD1 (5 bases). The sequencing here drew on peripheral blood, taken 28 days after the second dose of the MenACWY control vaccine. CDR3 loop: CASSRVLGDKNIQYF. The CDR3 coding sequence is TGTGCCAGCAGCCGGGTTTTAGGGGACAAAAACATTCAGTACTTC.